The T cell receptor beta chain described here comes from a study of blood T cells in healthy people across ages. Sample-barcoded 5' priming and a J-beta primer mix drove a second PCR of roughly 7 to 11 cycles. Using its own MiXCR run on the 5' RACE reads, TCRdb lists one record per CDR3 protein. The sample carries 1.5 million to 2 million distinct CDR3 sequences, 34% recorded once. The sequencing sample was made of blood. The clonotype was recovered from a young woman in good health.

The CDR3 DNA sequence: TGTGCCAGCAGTGAAGCAAGGATCGCCGCGTGGGATGGCTACACCTTC. Amino acid sequence: CASSEARIAAWDGYTF. The chain links TRBV6-1 to TRBJ1-2, with D unclear. Germline V lookup: CDR1 MNHNS, CDR2 SASEGT. The CDR3 is made up of 16 amino acids. Trimming cost V 0 bases and J 6 bases, with 17 bases left between them.